The entry below describes one T cell receptor beta chain. The junction departs from germline at one end; a sequencing error may be responsible. This sample is part of a study of technical replicates of blood from several donors. Libraries were prepared by immunoSEQ multiplex PCR; TCRdb keeps only in-frame clonotypes and omits some of them. The table has about 98,000 clones, around 95% seen once; the top ten hold 0.23%. CDR3 length: 15 residues. Germline values: CDR1 SGHRS, CDR2 YFSETQ. The sample was T cells isolated from PBMCs. This TCR was sampled from a human donor in good health. The chain is built from TRBV5-1 and TRBJ1-1; the match to TRBD1 covers 7 bases. The CDR3 loop is CASRLLGGLNAEAFF. DNA for the CDR3: TGCGCCAGCAGATTATTAGGGGGCTTGAACGCTGAAGCTTTCTTT.